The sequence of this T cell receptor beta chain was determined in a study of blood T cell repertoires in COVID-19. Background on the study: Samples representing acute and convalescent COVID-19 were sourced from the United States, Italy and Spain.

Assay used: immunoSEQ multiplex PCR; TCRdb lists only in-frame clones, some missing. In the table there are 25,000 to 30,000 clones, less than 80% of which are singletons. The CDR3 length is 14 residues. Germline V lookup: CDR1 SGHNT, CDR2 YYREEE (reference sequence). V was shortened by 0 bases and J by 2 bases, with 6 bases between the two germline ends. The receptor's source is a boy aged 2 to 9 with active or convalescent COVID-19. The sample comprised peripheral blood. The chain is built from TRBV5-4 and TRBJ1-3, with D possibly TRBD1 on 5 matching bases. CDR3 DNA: TGTGCCAGCAGCTTGGAGGGGCCTGGAAACACCATATATTTT. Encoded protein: CASSLEGPGNTIYF.